The 29 T cell receptor beta chains below come from one sample, sequenced in a study of cytomegalovirus exposure and HLA in healthy donors. This PCR relied on a set of 60 Vbeta primers and 13 Jbeta primers. The table came from immunoSEQ multiplex PCR; TCRdb's copy has only in-frame clones and leaves some out. The repertoire has roughly 150,000 clones, over 80% of them found once; the top ten carry around 1.3%. Sequencing was carried out using PBMCs. The receptors derive from a boy under 10 years old in good health and CMV-seronegative.

V usage is TRBV9 and J usage is TRBJ2-5, with 10 nucleotides matching TRBD1. V lost 4 bases and J lost 4; bases outside the gene matches: 10. CDR1 is SGDLS and CDR2 is YYNGEE in the germline V gene. The CDR3 extends over 16 amino acids. CDR3 bases: TGTGCCAGCAGCATCCGGACAGGGGGTAAATCAGAGACCCAGTACTTC. Its translation is CASSIRTGGKSETQYF.

This sequence joins TRBV28 and TRBJ2-7; possibly TRBD2 for D (5 bases). This CDR3 is 13 amino acids long. The V end was cut by 2 bases, the J end by 6 bases, with 11 bases between. Germline CDR1 MDHEN, CDR2 SYDVKM. The CDR3 nucleotides are TGTGCCAGCAGTTTAAGAGGGTCCGGCGAGCAGTACTTC. This gives the protein CASSLRGSGEQYF. The variable domain in full, with the rest retrieved from reference TRBV28 and TRBJ2-7, is DVKVTQSSRYLVKRTGEKVFLECVQDMDHENMFWYRQDPGLGLRLIYFSYDVKMKEKGDIPEGYSVSREKKERFSLILESASTNQTSMYLCASSLRGSGEQYFGPGTRLTVT.

The chain links TRBV14 to TRBJ2-1; D might be TRBD2 (6 bases). Germline V gene sequence: CDR1 SGHDN, CDR2 FVKESK. The CDR3 is 16 amino acids. The V gene lost 4 bases and the J gene lost 0 bases, with 13 bases spanning the gap. The chain's CDR3 is CASSPIAESSYNEQFF. CDR3 bases: TGTGCCAGCAGCCCAATAGCGGAGAGCTCCTACAATGAGCAGTTCTTC.

This clone has a single count. The chain recombines TRBV30 with TRBJ1-6; D might be TRBD1 (5 bases). This CDR3 has 13 residues. Trimming stripped 4 bases from V and 7 bases from J, with 11 bases between. Germline CDR1 GTSNPN, CDR2 SVGIG (reference sequence). CDR3 region: CAWNRQPNSPLHF. The DNA of the CDR3 is TGTGCCTGGAACCGACAGCCGAATTCACCCCTCCACTTT.

V usage is TRBV25-1 and J usage is TRBJ1-2, with TRBD1 matching over 8 bases. CDR3 length equals 13 residues. With V trimmed by 4 bases and J by 7 bases, 5 bases remained unmatched. CDR1 is MGHDK and CDR2 is SYGVNS in the germline V gene. The DNA of the CDR3 is TGTGCCAGCAGTGGCCAGGGGGCGGGTGGCTACACCTTC. The encoded protein is CASSGQGAGGYTF.

The gene calls are TRBV5-1 and TRBJ1-1, with 7 nucleotides matching TRBD1. Germline CDR1 is SGHRS and CDR2 is YFSETQ. There are 15 residues in the CDR3. V shed 4 bases and J 4 bases; nucleotides not matched to a gene: 10. The DNA of the CDR3 is TGCGCCAGCAGCCCGGAGACAGGGAGGTTCACTGAAGCTTTCTTT. Amino acid sequence: CASSPETGRFTEAFF.

The chain is built from TRBV4-3 and TRBJ1-2; possibly TRBD1 for D (5 bases). Trimming took off 0 bases at V and 5 bases at J, with 19 bases between the two ends. The CDR3 contains 17 residues. Germline V CDR1 and CDR2: LGHNA, YSLEER. The CDR3, as DNA: TGCGCCAGCAGCCAAGATACAGGCCGCCCCTCGCGATATGGCTACACCTTC. Amino acid sequence: CASSQDTGRPSRYGYTF.

This clone was observed a few times. V is TRBV7-2 and J is TRBJ2-3, with 15 bases aligning to TRBD2. The CDR3 loop spans 19 amino acids. The J segment lost 3 bases and the V segment lost 4 bases, leaving 11 bases of the junction unmatched. The germline V gene has CDR1 SGHTA and CDR2 FQGNSA. The CDR3 DNA follows: TGTGCCAGCAGCTCTCGCCCCCAGGGACTAGCGGGAGGAACAGATACGCAGTATTTT. This gives the protein CASSSRPQGLAGGTDTQYF.

The chain combines TRBV19 with TRBJ1-2; the match to TRBD1 covers 7 bases. J gave up 4 bases and V 6 bases, and 5 bases lay outside the gene matches. The CDR3 contains 13 residues. Germline V CDR1 and CDR2: LNHDA, SQIVND (reference sequence). The CDR3 is CASRQDRFYGYTF. The CDR3 nucleotides are TGTGCCAGTAGGCAGGACAGGTTCTATGGCTACACCTTC.

This chain connects TRBV30 to TRBJ2-1; the match to TRBD2 covers 11 bases. In germline, CDR1 is GTSNPN, CDR2 SVGIG (reference sequence). V shed 1 base and J 1 base; nucleotides not matched to a gene: 12. The CDR3 consists of 19 residues. The CDR3 DNA reads TGTGCCTGGAGTGCCGAACCGGGACTAGCGGAACTTTCCTACAATGAGCAGTTCTTC. Its translation: CAWSAEPGLAELSYNEQFF.

The rearrangement joins TRBV6-5 to TRBJ2-1, with D possibly being TRBD1 (6 bases). V was cut by 2 bases and J by 8 bases, with 16 bases left in between. Germline V gene sequence: CDR1 MNHEY, CDR2 SVGAGI. The CDR3 totals 15 residues. CDR3: CASSYGRQVMDEQFF. As DNA, the CDR3 is TGTGCCAGCAGTTACGGACGACAGGTAATGGATGAGCAGTTCTTC.

This chain connects TRBV13 to TRBJ2-1, with TRBD1 as a possible D gene (6 bases). The germline V gene encodes CDR1 PRHDT and CDR2 FYEKMQ (reference sequence). Trimming pared 5 bases from V and 9 bases from J, leaving 14 bases between. The CDR3 extends over 13 amino acids. The CDR3 bases are TGTGCCAGCAGCCCAATTACAGGGATTGAGCAGTTCTTC. It yields the protein CASSPITGIEQFF.

The gene calls are TRBV4-1 and TRBJ2-1; D is uncertain. CDR3 length: 13 residues. V was clipped by 0 bases and J by 8 bases, with 8 bases between them. Germline V gene sequence: CDR1 MGHRA, CDR2 YSYEKL. The CDR3 loop is CASSQEGGDEQFF. CDR3 DNA: TGCGCCAGCAGCCAAGAAGGCGGCGATGAGCAGTTCTTC.

The chain links TRBV11-2 to TRBJ2-7; 12 bases agree with TRBD2. The ends lost 5 bases at V and 3 bases at J; junction bases unmatched: 11. This CDR3 comprises 17 residues. From germline, CDR1 is SGHAT and CDR2 FQNNGV. CDR3 nucleotide sequence: TGTGCCAGCAGCCGGACTAGCGGGACGACGACGAACTACGAGCAGTACTTC. Translated, it gives CASSRTSGTTTNYEQYF.

The chain links TRBV13 to TRBJ2-2; 11 bases are a match to TRBD2. This CDR3 comprises 17 residues. V trimming: 6 bases; J trimming: 1 base; junction bases outside the gene matches: 7. CDR1 and CDR2 from the germline V gene are PRHDT and FYEKMQ (reference sequence). The CDR3 DNA reads as TGTGCCAGCAGTCCATCCGGGACTAGCGGGAACACCGGGGAGCTGTTTTTT. It translates to CASSPSGTSGNTGELFF.

CDR3 region: CASSQEPGVNTEAFF. The CDR3, as DNA: TGCGCCAGCAGCCAAGAGCCAGGGGTGAACACTGAAGCTTTCTTT. The rearrangement links TRBV4-3 to TRBJ1-1, with D possibly TRBD1 on 6 matching bases. The CDR3 consists of 15 residues. V was trimmed by 0 bases and J by 0 bases, leaving 8 bases between them. Looked up from germline, CDR1 is LGHNA and CDR2 is YSLEER.

A few counts support this clone. DNA of the CDR3: TGTGCCAGCAAACAGAACTCCTACAATGAGCAGTTCTTC. It is translated as CASKQNSYNEQFF. The chain uses TRBV2 and TRBJ2-1; D unclear. V gave up 7 bases and J gave up 0 bases, with 7 bases separating them. CDR3 length: 13 residues. The germline CDR1 and CDR2 sequences are SNHLY and FYNNEI.

The gene calls are TRBV28 and TRBJ1-5; D might be TRBD1 (5 bases). Trimming left V 5 bases short and J 1 base short, with 21 bases between. Per germline, CDR1 MDHEN and CDR2 SYDVKM. The CDR3 has 18 amino acids. CDR3 sequence: CASSPSRRGSMSNQPQHF. The CDR3 DNA reads TGTGCCAGCAGTCCTTCCCGGAGGGGTTCTATGAGCAATCAGCCCCAGCATTTT.

V is TRBV11-2 and J is TRBJ2-2; 10 bases fit TRBD2. The CDR3 consists of 17 residues. CDR1 is SGHAT, CDR2 FQNNGV, per germline. The junction had 9 bases not matched to a gene; V was cut back by 5 bases and J by 3 bases. CDR3 sequence: CASSHSPLAGYTGELFF. The CDR3, as DNA: TGTGCCAGCAGCCACTCCCCACTAGCGGGGTACACCGGGGAGCTGTTTTTT.

This clone was picked up one time. One end of the junction fails to match germline, which may point to a read error. The chain combines TRBV5-1 with TRBJ2-1; 7 nucleotides agree with TRBD2. The CDR3 length is 16 residues. Germline V gene lookup returns CDR1 SGHRS and CDR2 YFSETQ. The CDR3 spells CASSHRRESSYSEQFF. CDR3 coding DNA: TGCGCCAGCAGCCACAGGCGGGAGAGCTCCTACAGTGAGCAGTTCTTC.

In this sample, this clone turned up a few times. V and J are TRBV5-1 and TRBJ1-2; 8 nucleotides agree with TRBD1. Trimming cost V 4 bases and J 5 bases; bases outside gene matches: 19. From germline, CDR1 is SGHRS and CDR2 YFSETQ. The CDR3 sequence is 18 residues long. For the CDR3, the DNA is TGCGCCAGCAGCCCCTTAATCACAGGGGGACTCAAGGGGTATGGCTACACCTTC. Translation: CASSPLITGGLKGYGYTF.

This chain joins TRBV7-2 and TRBJ1-5; D possibly corresponds to TRBD1 (6 bases). The ends were cut back, 5 bases at V and 7 bases at J, with 15 bases in the middle. Per the germline V gene, CDR1 is SGHTA and CDR2 is FQGNSA. This CDR3 region has 14 residues. The CDR3 DNA sequence: TGTGCCAGCAGCGTGGGTTCAGGGGCCCAGCCCCAGCATTTT. This gives the protein CASSVGSGAQPQHF.

The table lists this clone with a few counts. J is TRBJ2-5 and V is TRBV13, with unresolved D. Trimming left V 5 bases short and J 1 base short, with 11 bases between. Per germline, CDR1 PRHDT and CDR2 FYEKMQ (reference sequence). The CDR3 has 14 residues. DNA for the CDR3: TGTGCCAGCAGCAGCTCCACTGTCCAAGAGACCCAGTACTTC. This gives the protein CASSSSTVQETQYF.

The chain employs TRBV27 and TRBJ1-5; maybe TRBD1 (5 bases). The germline V gene encodes CDR1 MNHEY and CDR2 SMNVEV (reference sequence). The CDR3 contains 16 residues. V was trimmed by 3 bases and J by 5 bases, leaving 17 bases between them. The CDR3 reads CASSFAGGVGDQPQHF. The CDR3 DNA reads as TGTGCCAGCAGTTTTGCGGGGGGTGTGGGGGATCAGCCCCAGCATTTT.

The J gene is TRBJ1-1, the V gene TRBV23-1, with TRBD1 identical over 7 bases. TRBV23-1 is classed as an ORF, of uncertain function. The CDR3 has 14 amino acids. V was clipped by 4 bases and J by 1 base; unmatched bases: 3. CDR3 DNA sequence: TGCGCCAGCAGTCGCCGGGACAGGAACACTGAAGCTTTCTTT. Protein product: CASSRRDRNTEAFF.

This clone was seen a handful of times. The chain combines TRBV5-4 with TRBJ1-2; 10 bases align to TRBD1. The CDR3 spans 15 residues. Germline V gene sequence: CDR1 SGHNT, CDR2 YYREEE (reference sequence). Trimming at V came to 4 bases and at J to 5 bases, leaving 8 bases not matched to a gene. The CDR3 nucleotides read TGTGCCAGCAGCCTTAGCCGACAGGGGGCATATGGCTACACCTTC. Translation gives CASSLSRQGAYGYTF.

The J gene is TRBJ2-7, the V gene TRBV19; D possibly corresponds to TRBD1 (5 bases). This CDR3 contains 14 residues. Deletions cut 5 bases from V and 0 bases from J, with 11 bases between. From germline, CDR1 is LNHDA and CDR2 SQIVND (reference sequence). In DNA, the CDR3 is TGTGCCAGTAGTCCCCAGGGTGTCTCCTACGAGCAGTACTTC. Translated, it gives CASSPQGVSYEQYF.

The CDR3: CASSSQRQLARYEQYF. DNA for the CDR3: TGTGCCAGCAGTTCCCAGCGGCAGCTAGCGAGGTACGAGCAGTACTTC. The chain couples TRBV27 to TRBJ2-7; perhaps TRBD2 as D (6 bases). The CDR3 is 16 residues long. CDR1 is MNHEY and CDR2 is SMNVEV in the germline V gene (reference sequence). Trimming cost V 4 bases and J 4 bases, with 20 bases left between them.

The rearrangement links TRBV5-4 to TRBJ1-5; tentative D call: TRBD1 (5 bases). Deletions cut 0 bases from V and 0 bases from J, with 19 bases between. Per germline, CDR1 SGHNT and CDR2 YYREEE (reference sequence). The CDR3 sequence is 19 residues long. CDR3 sequence reads: CASSLDLQTGPTSNQPQHF. CDR3 in DNA: TGTGCCAGCAGCTTGGACCTCCAAACAGGTCCTACTAGCAATCAGCCCCAGCATTTT.